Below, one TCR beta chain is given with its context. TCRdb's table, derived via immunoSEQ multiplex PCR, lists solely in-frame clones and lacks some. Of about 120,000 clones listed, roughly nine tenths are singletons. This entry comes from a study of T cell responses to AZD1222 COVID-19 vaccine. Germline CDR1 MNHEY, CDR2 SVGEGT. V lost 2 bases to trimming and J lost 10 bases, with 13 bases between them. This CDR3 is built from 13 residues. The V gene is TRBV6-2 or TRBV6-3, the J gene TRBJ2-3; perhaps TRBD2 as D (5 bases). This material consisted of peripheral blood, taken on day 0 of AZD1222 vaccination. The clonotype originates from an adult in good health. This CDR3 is CASSYDDRTSQYF. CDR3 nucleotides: TGTGCCAGCAGTTACGACGATCGGACTTCGCAGTATTTT.